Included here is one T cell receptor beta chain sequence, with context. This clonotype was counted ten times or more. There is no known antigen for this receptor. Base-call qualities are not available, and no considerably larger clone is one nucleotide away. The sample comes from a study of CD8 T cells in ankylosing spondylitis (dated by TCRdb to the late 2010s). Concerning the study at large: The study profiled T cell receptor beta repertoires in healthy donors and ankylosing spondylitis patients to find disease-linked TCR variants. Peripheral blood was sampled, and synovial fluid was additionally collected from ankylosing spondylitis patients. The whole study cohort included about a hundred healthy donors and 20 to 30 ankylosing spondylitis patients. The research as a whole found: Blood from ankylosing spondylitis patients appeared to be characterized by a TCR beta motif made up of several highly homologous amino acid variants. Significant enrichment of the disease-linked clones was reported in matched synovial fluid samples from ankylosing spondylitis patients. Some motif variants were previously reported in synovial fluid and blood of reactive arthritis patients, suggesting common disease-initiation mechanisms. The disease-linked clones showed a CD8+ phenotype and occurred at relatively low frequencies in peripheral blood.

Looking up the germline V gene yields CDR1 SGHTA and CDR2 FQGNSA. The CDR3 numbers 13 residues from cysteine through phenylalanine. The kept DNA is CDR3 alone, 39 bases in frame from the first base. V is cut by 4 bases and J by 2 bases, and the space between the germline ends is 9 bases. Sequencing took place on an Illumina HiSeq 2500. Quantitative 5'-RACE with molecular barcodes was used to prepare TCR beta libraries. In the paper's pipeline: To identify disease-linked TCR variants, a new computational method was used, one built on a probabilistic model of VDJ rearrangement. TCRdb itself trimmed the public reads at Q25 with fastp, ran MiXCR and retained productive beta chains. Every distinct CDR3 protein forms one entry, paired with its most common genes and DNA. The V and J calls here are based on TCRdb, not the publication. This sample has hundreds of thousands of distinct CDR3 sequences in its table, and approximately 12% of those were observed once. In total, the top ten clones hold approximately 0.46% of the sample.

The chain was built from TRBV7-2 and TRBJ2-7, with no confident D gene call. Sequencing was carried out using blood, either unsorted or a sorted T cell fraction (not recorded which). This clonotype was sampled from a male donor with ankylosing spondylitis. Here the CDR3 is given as CASSSQSAYEQYF. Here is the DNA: TGTGCCAGCAGCTCCCAATCAGCCTACGAGCAGTACTTC.